This TCR beta chain derives from a study of OX40 agonist ivuxolimab in advanced cancers. V was clipped by 3 bases and J by 0 bases, with 4 bases between them. Per germline, CDR1 SGHRS and CDR2 YFSETQ. The CDR3 loop spans 13 amino acids. Assay used: immunoSEQ multiplex PCR; TCRdb lists only in-frame clones, some missing. The sample records 50,000 or so clones, about 81% being singletons. Study-wide points: CD8+ T cells were the subset that, on average, had more expanded clones than CD4+.

With regard to this clone: Its antigen is still unknown.

The V call is TRBV5-1, the J call TRBJ1-3; D gene uncertain. The starting material was CD4+ or CD8+ T cells sorted from blood, obtained in a trial of the OX40 agonist ivuxolimab. The source is an adult with an advanced solid tumor such as melanoma, head and neck, liver or kidney cancer. The CDR3 protein is CASSSVSGNTIYF. The CDR3 nucleotides read TGCGCCAGCAGCTCGGTCTCTGGAAACACCATATATTTT.